What follows are 9 T cell receptor beta chains derived from one specimen sequenced in a study of Ad26.COV2.S vaccination and SARS-CoV-2 variants. TCRdb's copy holds only in-frame clones and misses some; the assay was immunoSEQ multiplex PCR. The sample includes roughly 320,000 clones, around 86% seen only once; the top ten take roughly 3.1%. Sample treatment: around 19 received Ad26.COV2.S at low or high dose, single or two shots; about five received placebo; per-sample allocation not given. Repertoires come from day 63 after the first vaccine or placebo injection. The material was peripheral blood, obtained in a trial of Ad26.COV2.S vaccine versus placebo. These receptors all come from a person aged 18-60 years who received the Ad26.COV2.S COVID-19 vaccine or a placebo.

The chain carries TRBV28 and TRBJ1-6; 10 bases map to TRBD1. Germline CDR1 is MDHEN and CDR2 is SYDVKM. Unmatched junction bases numbered 7, after V lost 8 bases and J lost 3 bases. This CDR3 spans 16 amino acids. The CDR3 is CASRRTGGFYNSPLHF. DNA for the CDR3: TGTGCCAGCCGACGGACAGGGGGTTTCTATAATTCACCCCTCCACTTT. Supplemented by reference TRBV28 and TRBJ1-6, the full variable domain reads DVKVTQSSRYLVKRTGEKVFLECVQDMDHENMFWYRQDPGLGLRLIYFSYDVKMKEKGDIPEGYSVSREKKERFSLILESASTNQTSMYLCASRRTGGFYNSPLHFGNGTRLTVT.

The chain couples TRBV27 to TRBJ2-2; D is unclear. Germline CDR1 reads MNHEY; CDR2 reads SMNVEV (reference sequence). Trimming pared 4 bases from V and 5 bases from J, leaving 8 bases between. CDR3 length: 13 amino acids. The CDR3: CASSYVGTGELFF. CDR3 sequence (DNA): TGTGCCAGCAGTTATGTGGGGACCGGGGAGCTGTTTTTT.

The table lists this clone with a few counts. The chain couples TRBV6-5 to TRBJ2-7; no definite D call. Trimming cost V 2 bases and J 2 bases, with 13 bases left between them. The germline V gene has CDR1 MNHEY and CDR2 SVGAGI. The CDR3 has 15 amino acids. In nucleotides, the CDR3 is TGTGCCAGCAGTTACGGTCGAGCCCGAGCCTACGAGCAGTACTTC. Translated: CASSYGRARAYEQYF.

The chain joins TRBV30 to TRBJ1-3, with D tentatively TRBD1 (5 bases). The CDR3 loop spans 16 amino acids. Germline V gives CDR1 GTSNPN, CDR2 SVGIG (reference sequence). V gave up 2 bases and J gave up 0 bases, with 14 bases separating them. CDR3 nucleotide sequence: TGTGCCTGGAGTAGCGGGGGGACCTACTCTGGAAACACCATATATTTT. Encoded protein: CAWSSGGTYSGNTIYF.

In DNA form, the CDR3 reads TGTGCCAGCAGCGCCCAGACAGGGCAAAGGAACAACTATGGCTACACCTTC. This encodes CASSAQTGQRNNYGYTF. The chain carries TRBV9 and TRBJ1-2, with 7 bases aligning to TRBD1. V lost 3 bases, J lost 2 bases, and 13 bases stayed unmatched. This CDR3 is 17 amino acids long. Germline CDR1 reads SGDLS; CDR2 reads YYNGEE.

The chain has TRBV21-1 and TRBJ2-7; the table gives TRBD2 as D, unverified against the DNA. TRBV21-1 is labeled a pseudogene. This CDR3 comprises 18 residues. The CDR3 nucleotides read TGTGCCAGCAGCAAAGAGTCAGCTCTAGCGGGACCGTGCTACGAGCAGTACTTC. Translation: CASSKESALAGPCYEQYF.

The chain couples TRBV6-6 to TRBJ2-2; a possible D gene is TRBD2 (5 bases). The CDR3 spans 16 residues. V lost 0 bases, J lost 5 bases, and 13 bases lay in between. Germline V gives CDR1 MNHNY, CDR2 SVGAGI (reference sequence). CDR3 in amino acids: CASSYSIYPGTGELFF. CDR3 bases: TGTGCCAGCAGTTACTCGATCTACCCGGGGACCGGGGAGCTGTTTTTT.

The rearrangement links TRBV7-9 to TRBJ2-7; a possible D gene is TRBD1 (5 bases). In germline, CDR1 is SEHNR, CDR2 FQNEAQ (reference sequence). The V gene lost 4 bases and the J gene lost 1 base, with 8 bases spanning the gap. The length of the CDR3 is 13 residues. Here the CDR3 DNA reads TGTGCCAGCAGCTCCACAGGATCCTACGAGCAGTACTTC. This codes for CASSSTGSYEQYF.

The gene calls are TRBV6-4 and TRBJ1-2; TRBD1 matches at 7 bases. Trimming cost V 4 bases and J 7 bases; bases outside gene matches: 9. From germline, CDR1 is MRHNA and CDR2 SNTAGT. The CDR3 contains 14 residues. The CDR3 DNA sequence: TGTGCCAGCAGTGCGGGCAGGGGGGGTTGTGGCTACACCTTC. Translated, it gives CASSAGRGGCGYTF.